Shown below are 14 T cell receptor beta chains from a single sample sequenced in a study of lung T cells in sarcoidosis with Löfgren's syndrome. One entry per CDR3 protein results from TCRdb running MiXCR on the reads. The table records under 25,000 distinct CDR3 sequences, 21% of them present only once. Sample: CD4+ T cells from bronchoalveolar lavage. These receptors were collected from a human donor with sarcoidosis (Löfgren's syndrome or another form), or a control subject (not recorded which).

Ten or more counts support this clonotype. V and J are TRBV7-2 and TRBJ2-2; 7 bases are a match to TRBD2. With V trimmed by 6 bases and J by 0 bases, 7 bases remained unmatched. CDR1 and CDR2 (germline): SGHTA, FQGNSA. This CDR3 comprises 16 residues. The CDR3 DNA reads as TGTGCCAGCAGTCCCAGACTAGCTGCGAACACCGGGGAGCTGTTTTTT. It translates to CASSPRLAANTGELFF.

This clonotype was seen a handful of times. The genes are TRBV12-3 or TRBV12-4 and TRBJ1-1, with a tentative D call TRBD1 (6 bases). V lost 7 bases and J lost 6, with 12 bases in between. This CDR3 is built from 12 residues. CDR3 coding DNA: TGTGCCAGCACCCCAGGGGAGGCTGAAGCTTTCTTT. It codes for CASTPGEAEAFF.

This clonotype is labeled as medium-sized. The chain combines TRBV28 with TRBJ1-1; D call uncertain. The germline gives CDR1 MDHEN, CDR2 SYDVKM. V lost 10 bases and J 0 bases, leaving 6 bases between the germline ends. This CDR3 has 11 residues. The CDR3 is CATNMNTEAFF. CDR3 bases: TGTGCCACAAACATGAACACTGAAGCTTTCTTT.

A note on this clonotype: A read error may be the cause here, since a much bigger clone is one base away. The chain carries TRBV27 and TRBJ2-1, with D uncertain. The CDR3 has 13 amino acids. Looked up from germline, CDR1 is MNHEY and CDR2 is SMNVEV (reference sequence). CDR3 coding DNA: TGTGCCAGCGGTTTCGGGCAGTACAATGAGCAGTTCTTC. Translated, it gives CASGFGQYNEQFF.

About this clonotype itself: One end of the junction is discordant with germline, which a read error may explain. The rearrangement joins TRBV5-4 to TRBJ1-1; D possibly corresponds to TRBD1 (5 bases). The CDR3 spans 13 residues. Germline-derived CDR1 and CDR2 are SGHNT and YYREEE (reference sequence). The CDR3 loop reads CASSLDRNDHALF. The CDR3 DNA follows: TGTGCCAGCAGCTTGGACAGGAACGATCACGCTCTCTTT. The entire variable domain, with the rest obtained from reference TRBV5-4 and TRBJ1-1, is as follows: ETGVTQSPTHLIKTRGQQVTLRCSSQSGHNTVSWYQQALGQGPQFIFQYYREEENGRGNFPPRFSGLQFPNYSSELNVNALELDDSALYLCASSLDRNDHALFGQGTRLTVV.

This clonotype turned up a few times. The chain combines TRBV29-1 with TRBJ2-5, with D perhaps matching TRBD1 or TRBD2 (5 bases each). Germline V gene lookup returns CDR1 SQVTM and CDR2 ANQGSEA. V dropped 6 bases and J dropped 2 bases, with 10 bases sitting between them. The CDR3 has 12 amino acids. CDR3 DNA: TGCAGCGTGGGGGACGGACAAGAGACCCAGTACTTC. Protein product: CSVGDGQETQYF. Based on the CDR3 plus reference TRBV29-1 and TRBJ2-5, the full variable domain is SAVISQKPSRDICQRGTSLTIQCQVDSQVTMMFWYRQQPGQSLTLIATANQGSEATYESGFVIDKFPISRPNLTFSTLTVSNMSPEDSSIYLCSVGDGQETQYFGPGTRLLVL.

This clonotype was detected ten times or more. The CDR3 loop is CSASRGGQPQHF. In DNA, the CDR3 is TGCAGTGCTAGTCGAGGGGGTCAGCCCCAGCATTTT. The J gene is TRBJ1-5, the V gene TRBV20-1; tentative D call: TRBD1 (6 bases). There are 12 residues in the CDR3. V was pared by 3 bases and J by 6 bases, with 9 bases between. The germline gives CDR1 DFQATT, CDR2 SNEGSKA (reference sequence).

In regard to this clonotype: One base away lies a much larger clone, so this may be a sequencing read error. The chain joins TRBV7-2 to TRBJ2-1; 9 positions agree with TRBD2. This CDR3 is 16 amino acids long. Germline V lookup: CDR1 SGHTA, CDR2 FQGNSA. The CDR3 sequence: CASSPPSGRSYNEQSF. The DNA for the CDR3 is TGTGCCAGCAGCCCACCCAGCGGGAGGTCCTACAATGAGCAGTCCTTC.

This clonotype ranks as medium-sized. The V gene is TRBV6-1, the J gene TRBJ2-7; D not certain. Germline values: CDR1 MNHNS, CDR2 SASEGT. V was cut by 7 bases and J by 0 bases, with 7 bases left in between. CDR3 length: 12 residues. The CDR3 DNA is TGTGCCAGCAAGGGCAGCTCCTACGAGCAGTACTTC. Protein: CASKGSSYEQYF.

The genes are TRBV7-2 and TRBJ1-5; possible D gene TRBD1, 5 bases. Trimming removed 2 bases from V and 9 bases from J, with 20 bases in between. This CDR3 has 16 amino acids. Germline V gene data show CDR1 as SGHTA and CDR2 as FQGNSA. CDR3 sequence (DNA): TGTGCCAGCAGCTTAAGGGGTGGACGGGGGTATCGGCCCCAGCATTTT. This codes for CASSLRGGRGYRPQHF.

As regards this clonotype: A much larger clone differs by one base, so this may be a read error. The CDR3 does not close with the conserved phenylalanine or tryptophan, likely indicating a read error. The chain recombines TRBV2 with TRBJ1-1; D unclear. The CDR3 sequence is 11 residues long. Trimming left V 6 bases short and J 11 bases short, with 13 bases between. The germline V gene encodes CDR1 SNHLY and CDR2 FYNNEI. CDR3 sequence: CASRYSGFAFL. CDR3 bases: TGTGCCAGCAGGTACAGTGGATTTGCTTTCCTT.

This clonotype was counted once. A read error is possible here, since a much larger clone lies one base away. J is TRBJ2-7 and V is TRBV10-3; D remains unclear. The V gene's germline CDR1 is ENHRY and CDR2 SYGVKD. The CDR3 length is 13 residues. The V end lost 9 bases, the J end lost 2 bases, and 14 bases lay between the germline ends. The CDR3 coding sequence is TGTGCCATTACCCTGGGGAACGCCTACGAGCAGTACTTC. Amino acids: CAITLGNAYEQYF.

V gene TRBV5-1 combines with J gene TRBJ2-1; no clear D. Trimming took off 1 base at V and 1 base at J, with 3 bases between the two ends. Germline loops: CDR1 SGHRS, CDR2 YFSETQ. The CDR3 loop spans 13 amino acids. CDR3 nucleotide sequence: TGCGCCAGCAGCTTGCAATCCTACAATGAGCAGTTCTTC. Its protein is CASSLQSYNEQFF.

This clonotype was seen repeatedly, ten times or more. The chain couples TRBV24-1 to TRBJ2-2; 9 nucleotides match TRBD2. V gave up 7 bases and J gave up 1 base; unmatched junction bases: 15. The CDR3 has 19 amino acids. CDR1 and CDR2 (germline): KGHDR, SFDVKD. CDR3 nucleotides: TGTGCCACCAGCCTCCCAGGGGTAGCGGGGGTTGTGAACACCGGGGAGCTGTTTTTT. Translated: CATSLPGVAGVVNTGELFF.